This note documents a single T cell receptor (beta chain) sequence. Its target is not known. The data were taken from a study of Ad26.COV2.S vaccination and SARS-CoV-2 variants. About the study: Administration of Ad26.COV2.S was intramuscular, either once or twice 56 days apart.

Study outcomes and limitations: It was found that vaccine and placebo recipients had similar non-spike TCR breadth. Substantial breadth was reportedly displayed by spike-specific CD8+ and CD4+ T cell responses after vaccination.

Described treatment: some 19 received Ad26.COV2.S at low or high dose, single or two shots; roughly five received placebo; per-sample allocation not given. Repertoires come from day 63 after the first vaccine or placebo injection. Spike of the Wuhan-strain SARS-CoV-2 was expressed by an Ad26 vector, which formed the vaccine. Assay: immunoSEQ multiplex PCR; the TCRdb copy retains only in-frame clones and omits some. The sample has 380,000 or so clones; around 89% are singletons. This clonotype was obtained from a person between 18 and 59 years old who received the Ad26.COV2.S COVID-19 vaccine or a placebo. Sequencing used peripheral blood, obtained in a trial of Ad26.COV2.S vaccine versus placebo.

The CDR3 protein is CASSERRTEAFF. The CDR3, as DNA: TGCGCCAGCAGTGAACGGCGGACTGAAGCTTTCTTT. The chain combines TRBV10-2 with TRBJ1-1; no clear D. The CDR3 covers 12 residues. Trimming removed 3 bases at V and 5 bases at J, with 7 bases between. Germline V gene sequence: CDR1 WSHSY, CDR2 SAAADI.